This T cell receptor (beta chain) was obtained from a study of cytomegalovirus exposure and HLA in healthy donors. PCR primers comprised 60 Vbeta and 13 Jbeta primers. Only in-frame clones appear in the TCRdb table, and some are missing; sequencing was by immunoSEQ multiplex PCR. Among around 110,000 clones listed, 82% were seen once. With 0 bases clipped from V and 7 bases from J, the junction kept 6 bases outside the gene matches. Germline V gene data show CDR1 as SGDLS and CDR2 as YYNGEE. This CDR3 has 14 amino acids. Details on this clone: Antigen specificity is unknown.

The donors were healthy bone marrow donors. Findings of the study overall: Reportedly, HLA-A and HLA-B alleles of most subjects were accurately predicted from TCR beta.

The sample comprised PBMCs. This sequence originates from a man aged 30 to 39 in good health and CMV-seropositive. The V and J genes are TRBV9 and TRBJ2-5; TRBD2 matches at 7 bases. The CDR3: CASSVDHGEGTQYF. The CDR3 DNA is TGTGCCAGCAGCGTAGATCACGGGGAGGGGACCCAGTACTTC.